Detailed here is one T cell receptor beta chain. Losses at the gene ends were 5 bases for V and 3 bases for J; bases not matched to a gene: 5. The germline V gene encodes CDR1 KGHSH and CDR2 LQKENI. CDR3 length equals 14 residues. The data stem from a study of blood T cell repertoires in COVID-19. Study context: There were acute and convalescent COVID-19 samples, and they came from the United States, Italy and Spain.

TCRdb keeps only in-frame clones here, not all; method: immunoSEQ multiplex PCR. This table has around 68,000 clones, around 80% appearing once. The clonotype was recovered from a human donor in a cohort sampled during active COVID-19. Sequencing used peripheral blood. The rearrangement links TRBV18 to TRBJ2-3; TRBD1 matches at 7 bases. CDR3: CASSVNRGTDTQYF. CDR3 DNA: TGTGCCAGCTCAGTGAACAGGGGTACAGATACGCAGTATTTT.